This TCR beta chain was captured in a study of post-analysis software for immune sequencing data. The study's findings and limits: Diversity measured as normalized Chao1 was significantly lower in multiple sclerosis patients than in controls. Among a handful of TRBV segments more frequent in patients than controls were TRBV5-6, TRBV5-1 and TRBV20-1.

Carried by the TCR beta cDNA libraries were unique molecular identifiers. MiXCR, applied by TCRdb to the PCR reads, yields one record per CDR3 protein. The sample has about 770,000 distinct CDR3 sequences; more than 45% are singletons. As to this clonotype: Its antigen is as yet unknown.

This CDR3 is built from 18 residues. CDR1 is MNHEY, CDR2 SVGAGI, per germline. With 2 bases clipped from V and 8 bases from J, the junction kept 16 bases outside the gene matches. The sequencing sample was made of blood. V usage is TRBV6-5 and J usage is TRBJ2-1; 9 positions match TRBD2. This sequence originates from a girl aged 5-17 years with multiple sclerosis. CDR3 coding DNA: TGTGCCAGCAGTTACCGCACTCCCGATAGCGGGAGTATCGATGAGCAGTTCTTC. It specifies CASSYRTPDSGSIDEQFF.